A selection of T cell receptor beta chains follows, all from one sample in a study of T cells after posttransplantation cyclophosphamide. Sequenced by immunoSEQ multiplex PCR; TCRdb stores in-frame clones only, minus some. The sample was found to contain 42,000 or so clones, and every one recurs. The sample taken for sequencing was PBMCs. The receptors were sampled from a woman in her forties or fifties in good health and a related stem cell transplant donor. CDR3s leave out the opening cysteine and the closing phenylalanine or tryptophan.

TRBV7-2	ASTVTQNIQY
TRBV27	ASSLKFEDRVHGYT
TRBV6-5	ASRSGQGGEAF
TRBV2	ASRGTGGSYNEQF
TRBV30	AWSPPGKGGYQPQH
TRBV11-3	ASSFLAGQGAYEQY
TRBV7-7	ASSPAGGQETQY
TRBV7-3	ASSLTPQLNTEAF
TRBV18	ASSPAGTARTYEQY
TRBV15	ATSRDSTDSGNTIY
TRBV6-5	ASSYRHSGVYGYT
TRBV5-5	ASSLMTGPTYNSPLH
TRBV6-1	ASSDWGRGGYT
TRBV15	ATSRENLGQSYEQY
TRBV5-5	ASSFIAGGSTDTQY
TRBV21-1	ASSLRYGQLTISYEQY
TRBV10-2	ATTRGRNTGELF
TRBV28	ASSSLGGNSGNTIY
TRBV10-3	ASGTDSYEQY
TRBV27	ASSLSGTGGWYGYT
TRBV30	ACFVTYRGLRYGYT
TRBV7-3	ASSLSGTGGDEQY
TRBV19	ASSLRTGGVGYT
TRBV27	ASRLPGDTQY
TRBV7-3	ASSSFTGGSGYT
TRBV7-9	ASRTGALGSPLH
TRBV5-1	ASSFYGETQY
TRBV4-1	ASSQVHQGGAGYT
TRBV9	ASSPNDRAVTGELF
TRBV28	ASSSGTVEGDTQY
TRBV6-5	ASSYSGTGGSVQY
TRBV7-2	ASSLGQVSGNTIY
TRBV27	ASSFLGLAGQETQY
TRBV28	ASSLPGQGNTGELF
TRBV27	ASSLSSPRKAGELF
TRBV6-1	ASRRTRGEQY
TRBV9	ASSPTGASEAF
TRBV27	ASSPPFSAGRYGYT
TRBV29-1	SVGGQGPNYGYT
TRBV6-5	ASSLTENYGYT
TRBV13	ASSRGGSNQPQH
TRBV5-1	ASSLGRGRAYEQY
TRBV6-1	ASSRKGVVNYGYT
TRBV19	ASSNRLGQGDNTEAF
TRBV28	ASSSGTGDNYGYT